One T cell receptor (beta chain) is described in this entry. This sample was included in a study of blood T cell repertoires in COVID-19. Study-wide background: Sample material is recorded as cDNA or gDNA derived from T cells, B-cell-depleted T cells, or PBMCs.

Germline CDR1 reads MNHNS; CDR2 reads SASEGT. J was trimmed by 3 bases and V by 1 base; bases with no gene match: 3. This CDR3 is built from 15 residues. Assay: immunoSEQ multiplex PCR; the TCRdb copy retains only in-frame clones and omits some. The sample contains around 150,000 clones, around 84% of which appear only once. The sample taken for sequencing was peripheral blood. The source is a woman at least 80 years old with acute or convalescent COVID-19. This chain uses TRBV6-1 with TRBJ1-3; 7 bases are shared with TRBD1. CDR3 region: CASSEDRGLGNTIYF. The CDR3 coding sequence is TGTGCCAGCAGTGAAGATAGGGGGCTTGGAAACACCATATATTTT.